This section outlines one T cell receptor (beta chain) sequence together with its context. Its antigen is as yet unknown. Trimming removed 0 bases from V and 5 bases from J; junction bases left unmatched: 14. Germline CDR1 is SGDLS and CDR2 is YYNGEE. This CDR3 spans 17 amino acids. The data were obtained in a study of cytomegalovirus exposure and HLA in healthy donors. From the roughly 110-subject validation cohort, which was separate from the roughly 670-subject first cohort, the donors were drawn. Study-level points and caveats: Most TCR sequences proved rare, with some public TCRs found in many donors. CMV antigen specificity of a few CMV-associated chains was confirmed in vitro. The study designated 150 or so TCR beta chains cytomegalovirus-associated.

Here immunoSEQ multiplex PCR was the method, and the copy in TCRdb shows in-frame clones only, minus some. The sample has roughly 120,000 clones; around 88% are singletons. This TCR was recovered from a man aged 18 to 35 in good health and CMV-seronegative. Specimen: PBMCs. The genes are TRBV9 and TRBJ2-7, with 7 positions matching TRBD2. CDR3 region: CASSVVEWGGSLNEQYF. In nucleotides, the CDR3 is TGTGCCAGCAGCGTAGTGGAGTGGGGCGGGAGTCTCAACGAGCAGTACTTC.